This TCR beta chain was retrieved from a study of CD8 T cells in ankylosing spondylitis. The study, taken as a whole, reports: Blood of patients with ankylosing spondylitis appeared to be characterized by a TCR beta motif of roughly eight highly homologous variants. The study looked at matched synovial fluid samples from ankylosing spondylitis patients. Disease-linked clones were reported to be significantly enriched there. Peripheral blood held disease-linked clones only at relatively low frequency, and these were CD8+. Earlier reports found some motif variants in synovial fluid and blood in reactive arthritis.

V was clipped by 5 bases and J by 7 bases; unmatched bases: 6. This CDR3 region has 13 residues. This clonotype was seen at least ten times. No antigen is known for it. TCRdb re-analysed the 5' RACE reads in MiXCR, keeping a single row per CDR3 protein. The sample has around 480,000 distinct CDR3 sequences, approximately 17% seen once. Sequenced input: blood, either unsorted or a sorted T cell fraction (not recorded which). V gene TRBV12-3 or TRBV12-4 combines with J gene TRBJ1-1, with 8 bases that match TRBD1. The TCR comes from a male donor with ankylosing spondylitis. In DNA, the CDR3 is TGTGCCAGCAGTCTACGACAGGGGAATGAAGCTTTCTTT. Translating gives CASSLRQGNEAFF.